This T cell receptor beta chain was identified in a study of CD8 T cells in Susac syndrome. With random hexamers, reverse transcription was performed on about 0.5 to 1 ug of RNA. Amplification of TCR beta CDR3 by immunoSEQ multiplex PCR spanned 54 Vbeta and 13 Jbeta. TCRdb reanalysed the immunoSEQ multiplex PCR reads using MiXCR and keeps one entry per CDR3 protein. The table lists approximately 120,000 distinct CDR3 sequences, approximately 93% of them singletons, with roughly 0.32% in the top ten. TEMRA cells underwent FACS enrichment and CD8+ and CD4+ T cells underwent negative isolation. Germline V gene data show CDR1 as MNHNS and CDR2 as SASEGT. V gave up 10 bases and J gave up 2 bases, with 14 bases separating them. CDR3 size: 13 residues.

V usage is TRBV6-1 and J usage is TRBJ2-5, with a tentative D call TRBD2 (5 bases). The sample comprised CD8+ T cells from PBMCs. This clonotype originated in a human donor with multiple sclerosis. The CDR3 spells CATTGWEQETQYF. CDR3 bases: TGTGCCACCACGGGATGGGAACAAGAGACCCAGTACTTC.